This T cell receptor (beta chain) originates from a study of T-cell reconstitution after alpha-beta-depleted transplantation in children (dated by TCRdb to 2016 to 2017). The study in broad terms: T-cell immune reconstitution after TCRalphabeta/CD19-depleted allogeneic hematopoietic cell transplantation in children was quantitatively tracked in the study by means of TCR repertoire profiling.

Paper-wide results and their limitations: The apparently early recovery of alphabetaT-cell counts about two months after transplant reportedly depended on only several hundred rapidly expanded clones that came from non-depleted graft cells. The frequencies of hyperexpanded clones fell over the following months, and after one year, T-cell counts and TCRbeta diversity were mostly attributed to newly produced T cells. In some patients, the high TCRbeta diversity seen at day 60 was put down to recipient T cells and intrathymic progenitors that had survived conditioning.

The library was prepared using PCR. Sequencing used an Illumina HiSeq 2500. Molecular barcoding was employed in the preparation of TCR libraries, with unique molecular identifiers being used to normalize TCRbeta repertoire quantification. Clones were called with MiXCR by TCRdb after fastp trimmed the public reads at Q25, and only in-frame beta chains were retained. For every CDR3 protein sequence, its rows merge into one entry that carries the most common genes and DNA. In this sample the table shows 900,000 or so distinct CDR3 sequences, about 15% of which occur a single time. The ten biggest clones cover roughly 5% of the sample. The germline V gene provides CDR1 MNHNS and CDR2 SASEGT. V lost 7 bases and J lost 2 bases, and the count of bases not matched to a germline gene is 7. The CDR3 holds 15 amino acids from the cysteine to the phenylalanine. Only the CDR3 DNA is retained, 45 bases long and in frame from the first base.

With regard to this clonotype: The antigen this receptor binds is unknown. Base-call qualities are not available, and no considerably larger clone is one nucleotide away.

The treatment or condition label corresponds to: allogeneic hematopoietic cell transplantation with graft depleted of TCRalphabeta T cells and CD19 B cells. The children who served as transplant recipients had been given grafts of TCRalphabeta/CD19-depleted allogeneic hematopoietic cells. The origin of this receptor is a male patient between 10 and 17 years old who had a stem cell transplant for acute lymphoblastic leukemia, so the T cells may come from the graft donor. The sample consisted of PBMCs, mostly from graft donor cells, taken 360 days after TCRalphabeta/CD19-depleted stem cell transplant. The chain uses TRBV6-1 and TRBJ2-1; TRBD2 lines up with 8 middle nucleotides. CDR3 reads: CASKSLAGAYNEQFF. The nucleotide sequence reads as follows: TGTGCCAGCAAAAGTCTAGCGGGTGCCTACAATGAGCAGTTCTTC.